The 11 T cell receptor beta chains given below trace back to one sample, sequenced in a study of blood T cell repertoires in COVID-19. Measured with immunoSEQ multiplex PCR; TCRdb has only the in-frame clones, and not every one. The data contain over 120,000 clones, 79% of them singletons. Sequenced sample: peripheral blood. Source of these receptors: a woman in her sixties or seventies with COVID-19, enrolled during active disease.

This clone was counted only a few times. The V gene is TRBV12-3 or TRBV12-4, the J gene TRBJ1-5; possibly TRBD1 for D (6 bases). V lost 7 bases and J 7 bases, leaving 14 bases between the germline ends. This CDR3 has 13 amino acids. This chain's CDR3 is CASTERGGQPQHF. The CDR3 DNA sequence: TGTGCCAGCACCGAGCGGGGGGGCCAGCCCCAGCATTTT.

This chain connects TRBV18 to TRBJ2-1; TRBD1 agrees at 7 bases. Per germline, CDR1 KGHSH and CDR2 LQKENI. The ends lost 1 base at V and 6 bases at J; junction bases unmatched: 6. The CDR3 spans 15 residues. Here the CDR3 reads CASSPQGAVSNEQFF. DNA of the CDR3: TGTGCCAGCTCACCACAGGGGGCGGTGTCCAATGAGCAGTTCTTC.

The chain combines TRBV11-2 with TRBJ2-3; D is unclear. In germline, CDR1 is SGHAT, CDR2 FQNNGV. The ends were cut back, 6 bases at V and 0 bases at J, with 13 bases in the middle. The CDR3 runs 15 residues. The CDR3 is CASSPNIASTDTQYF. The CDR3 DNA reads as TGTGCCAGCAGTCCCAACATCGCTAGCACAGATACGCAGTATTTT.

The V and J genes are TRBV7-2 and TRBJ2-7; 8 bases line up with TRBD2. CDR1 is SGHTA and CDR2 is FQGNSA in the germline V gene. The junction had 6 bases not matched to a gene; V was cut back by 1 base and J by 4 bases. The CDR3 covers 15 residues. The chain's CDR3 is CASSLDFGGGYEQYF. The CDR3 DNA sequence: TGTGCCAGCAGCTTAGATTTCGGGGGGGGATACGAGCAGTACTTC.

This chain uses TRBV3-1 (or the pseudogene TRBV3-2) with TRBJ2-1; D gene uncertain. CDR1 and CDR2 (germline): LGHDT, YNNKEL (reference sequence). The CDR3 sequence is 15 residues long. V was trimmed by 0 bases and J by 2 bases, leaving 8 bases between them. CDR3 in DNA: TGTGCCAGCAGCCAAGATTTCCAGGCCTACAATGAGCAGTTCTTC. It yields the protein CASSQDFQAYNEQFF.

This chain uses TRBV6-1 with TRBJ1-2; D remains unclear. CDR1 MNHNS and CDR2 SASEGT come from the germline V gene. Trimming pared 3 bases from V and 8 bases from J, leaving 16 bases between. The CDR3 length is 14 residues. CDR3 loop: CASSDRSQLSGYTF. The CDR3 DNA reads TGTGCCAGCAGTGATCGTTCGCAGTTATCCGGCTACACCTTC.

V usage is TRBV2 and J usage is TRBJ2-5; no firm D call. The CDR3 length is 13 residues. V was trimmed by 4 bases and J by 2 bases, leaving 8 bases between them. CDR1 is SNHLY, CDR2 FYNNEI, per germline. The CDR3 nucleotides read TGTGCCAGCAGTGTGCGGCAGCAAGAGACCCAGTACTTC. This sequence encodes CASSVRQQETQYF.

The chain carries TRBV6-6 and TRBJ2-1; TRBD2 agrees at 11 bases. This CDR3 is built from 15 residues. Germline loops: CDR1 MNHNY, CDR2 SVGAGI (reference sequence). Trimming removed 9 bases from V and 7 bases from J; junction bases left unmatched: 11. The CDR3 is CASTISASGGNEQFF. Here the CDR3 DNA reads TGTGCCAGTACAATCTCGGCTAGCGGGGGGAATGAGCAGTTCTTC.

This clone was detected only once. The V and J genes are TRBV12-3 or TRBV12-4 and TRBJ1-1; D uncertain. The CDR3 has 11 amino acids. V lost 2 bases and J lost 10, with 8 bases in between. The CDR3 is CASSLTAGAFF. The CDR3 DNA reads TGTGCCAGCAGTTTAACCGCCGGAGCTTTCTTT.

The V and J genes are TRBV29-1 and TRBJ2-1, with TRBD2 matching 8 bases. Losses at the gene ends were 5 bases for V and 1 base for J; bases not matched to a gene: 4. The germline V gene encodes CDR1 SQVTM and CDR2 ANQGSEA. The CDR3 runs to 14 residues. CDR3: CSVSTSESYNEQFF. CDR3 DNA: TGCAGCGTTTCGACTAGCGAATCCTACAATGAGCAGTTCTTC.

The V gene is TRBV5-1, the J gene TRBJ2-7, with 8 bases fitting TRBD2. Losses at the gene ends were 3 bases for V and 7 bases for J; bases not matched to a gene: 12. This CDR3 has 15 residues. Germline V lookup: CDR1 SGHRS, CDR2 YFSETQ. As DNA, the CDR3 is TGCGCCAGCAGCTCGCAAGCGGGGGATGGGGGTGAGCAGTACTTC. It codes for CASSSQAGDGGEQYF.